The 19 T cell receptor beta chains reported below all come from one sample, sequenced in a study of blood T cell repertoires in COVID-19. Using immunoSEQ multiplex PCR, the repertoire was profiled, and TCRdb retains in-frame clones only, with some absent. The sample holds roughly 410,000 clones, 89% seen once. Sample: peripheral blood. Receptor source: a woman between 40 and 55 years old with COVID-19, enrolled during active disease.

This clone was observed a single time. The chain joins TRBV7-9 to TRBJ1-3, with 12 positions matching TRBD1. The CDR3 extends over 15 amino acids. V lost 2 bases and J lost 8; bases outside the gene matches: 4. Germline CDR1 is SEHNR and CDR2 is FQNEAQ (reference sequence). This chain's CDR3 is CASSLPGQGADTIYF. The CDR3 coding sequence is TGTGCCAGCAGCTTACCGGGACAGGGGGCAGACACCATATATTTT.

The V and J genes are TRBV6-5 and TRBJ2-7; possibly TRBD1 for D (6 bases). This CDR3 has 13 residues. The germline V and J ends were trimmed by 9 bases and 8 bases, with 20 bases remaining between them. CDR1 MNHEY and CDR2 SVGAGI come from the germline V gene. The chain's CDR3 is CASFKQGSTKQYF. As DNA, the CDR3 is TGTGCCAGTTTTAAACAGGGATCTACGAAGCAGTACTTC.

J is TRBJ1-4 and V is TRBV11-1, with D perhaps TRBD1 (6 bases). Deletions cut 3 bases from V and 4 bases from J, with 9 bases between. This CDR3 has 14 residues. Germline values: CDR1 SGHAT, CDR2 FQDESV (reference sequence). DNA of the CDR3: TGTGCCAGCAGCTTCGGCAGGGGTAATGAAAAACTGTTTTTT. Protein product: CASSFGRGNEKLFF. Complete variable domain (other parts from reference TRBV11-1 and TRBJ1-4): EAEVAQSPRYKITEKSQAVAFWCDPISGHATLYWYRQILGQGPELLVQFQDESVVDDSQLPKDRFSAERLKGVDSTLKIQPAELGDSAMYLCASSFGRGNEKLFFGSGTQLSVL.

CDR3: CASSESLGRTEAFF. Written as DNA, the CDR3 is TGTGCCAGCAGTGAAAGCCTAGGGAGAACTGAAGCTTTCTTT. J is TRBJ1-1 and V is TRBV6-1, with D uncertain. The CDR3 runs to 14 residues. The ends were cut back, 2 bases at V and 5 bases at J, with 12 bases in the middle. The germline V gene has CDR1 MNHNS and CDR2 SASEGT.

The V call is TRBV2, the J call TRBJ1-6; D ambiguous. CDR3 length: 15 residues. The germline V gene encodes CDR1 SNHLY and CDR2 FYNNEI. V was cut by 7 bases and J by 7 bases, with 17 bases left in between. DNA of the CDR3: TGTGCCAGCATTGTTTTCAAACAGCAAAATTCACCCCTCCACTTT. Translating it yields CASIVFKQQNSPLHF. The full variable domain, its missing parts supplied by reference TRBV2 and TRBJ1-6, is EPEVTQTPSHQVTQMGQEVILRCVPISNHLYFYWYRQILGQKVEFLVSFYNNEISEKSEIFDDQFSVERPDGSNFTLKIRSTKLEDSAMYFCASIVFKQQNSPLHFGNGTRLTVT.

The chain recombines TRBV9 with TRBJ2-5, with D tentatively TRBD1 (5 bases). CDR1 and CDR2 (germline): SGDLS, YYNGEE. CDR3 size: 13 residues. V was pared by 0 bases and J by 4 bases, with 7 bases between. The CDR3 here is CASSVEGRETQYF. As DNA, the CDR3 is TGTGCCAGCAGCGTAGAGGGGCGAGAGACCCAGTACTTC.

As DNA, the CDR3 is TGTGCCAGCAGTAGGGAGGTGGGGCCCTTGGGGGAGCAGTACTTC. It codes for CASSREVGPLGEQYF. The chain employs TRBV5-4 and TRBJ2-7; tentatively, D is TRBD2 (6 bases). Trimming removed 5 bases at V and 7 bases at J, with 22 bases between. CDR1 SGHNT and CDR2 YYREEE come from the germline V gene (reference sequence). This CDR3 spans 15 amino acids.

This chain joins TRBV3-1 (or the pseudogene TRBV3-2) and TRBJ2-2, with 7 nucleotides matching TRBD2. Per the germline V gene, CDR1 is LGHDT and CDR2 is YNNKEL (reference sequence). This CDR3 spans 16 amino acids. The trim removed 4 bases at V and 2 bases at J, leaving 7 bases unmatched. Here the CDR3 reads CASSRFSGENTGELFF. The DNA for the CDR3 is TGTGCCAGCAGCCGCTTCAGCGGGGAAAACACCGGGGAGCTGTTTTTT.

The V gene is TRBV4-2, the J gene TRBJ2-3; TRBD2 is a possible D gene (5 bases). Looked up from germline, CDR1 is LGHNA and CDR2 is YNFKEQ. The CDR3 runs to 14 residues. Trimming left V 2 bases short and J 1 base short, with 7 bases between. The CDR3 DNA sequence: TGTGCCAGCAGCCAAATGGGAGGCACAGATACGCAGTATTTT. This encodes CASSQMGGTDTQYF.

The V gene is TRBV11-2, the J gene TRBJ1-1; TRBD1 matches at 8 bases. This CDR3 region has 15 residues. The trim removed 5 bases at V and 1 base at J, leaving 6 bases unmatched. The germline V gene encodes CDR1 SGHAT and CDR2 FQNNGV. CDR3 region: CASSGTGTGNTEAFF. The CDR3 DNA sequence: TGTGCCAGCAGCGGCACCGGGACAGGGAACACTGAAGCTTTCTTT.

This clone occurred many times. The chain employs TRBV6-4 and TRBJ2-2, with TRBD2 matching over 9 bases. This CDR3 spans 16 amino acids. Germline lookup yields CDR1 MRHNA and CDR2 SNTAGT. V lost 5 bases to trimming and J lost 6 bases; unmatched junction nucleotides: 10. DNA for the CDR3: TGTGCCAGCAGTCCTACCGGGACTAGCAGCGCCGGGGAGCTGTTTTTT. This sequence encodes CASSPTGTSSAGELFF.

The chain has TRBV6-5 and TRBJ1-1, with D possibly matching TRBD1 (6 bases). Germline lookup yields CDR1 MNHEY and CDR2 SVGAGI. The CDR3 runs 14 residues. Trimming removed 5 bases at V and 1 base at J, with 11 bases between. The CDR3 sequence is CASSPTGRNTEAFF. The CDR3 DNA follows: TGTGCCAGCAGTCCGACAGGAAGGAACACTGAAGCTTTCTTT.

The V and J genes are TRBV7-9 and TRBJ2-7, with 9 bases identical to TRBD1. Germline values: CDR1 SEHNR, CDR2 FQNEAQ (reference sequence). Losses at the gene ends were 6 bases for V and 4 bases for J; bases not matched to a gene: 10. CDR3 size: 15 residues. The CDR3 DNA is TGTGCCAGCAGTCCCCCCGGGACAGGGACTTACGAGCAGTACTTC. It yields the protein CASSPPGTGTYEQYF.

This clone was seen once. This chain links TRBV3-1 (or the pseudogene TRBV3-2) with TRBJ1-4, with 7 bases that match TRBD1. The CDR3 is 15 amino acids. Germline V CDR1 and CDR2: LGHDT, YNNKEL (reference sequence). The V and J ends lost 1 base and 8 bases, in that order; junction bases with no gene match: 7. CDR3 bases: TGTGCCAGCAGCCAAGGCGAAGGGGGCCACGAAAAACTGTTTTTT. It yields the protein CASSQGEGGHEKLFF.

This clone was detected only once. This chain joins TRBV12-5 and TRBJ2-5; 8 nucleotides agree with TRBD2. In germline, CDR1 is LGHNT, CDR2 FRNRAP. The CDR3 runs to 13 residues. The junction had 2 bases not matched to a gene; V was cut back by 6 bases and J by 2 bases. CDR3 region: CASGAGGQETQYF. The CDR3, as DNA: TGTGCTAGTGGCGCGGGGGGACAAGAGACCCAGTACTTC.

The CDR3 DNA reads TGTGCCAGCAGTTTACACGCAGGGGGCACGAGCAATCAGCCCCAGCATTTT. This codes for CASSLHAGGTSNQPQHF. The rearrangement links TRBV28 to TRBJ1-5; 8 positions match TRBD1. The trim removed 2 bases at V and 1 base at J, leaving 7 bases unmatched. Germline-derived CDR1 and CDR2 are MDHEN and SYDVKM. The CDR3 consists of 17 residues.

The chain combines TRBV6-6 with TRBJ1-5; 8 positions match TRBD1. V lost 7 bases to trimming and J lost 7 bases; unmatched junction nucleotides: 12. The CDR3 loop spans 15 amino acids. Germline V gives CDR1 MNHNY, CDR2 SVGAGI (reference sequence). CDR3 amino acids: CASTPRTGKGQPQHF. The CDR3 DNA sequence: TGTGCCAGCACCCCGCGGACAGGGAAAGGACAGCCCCAGCATTTT.

The chain combines TRBV18 with TRBJ1-2, with 10 bases identical to TRBD1. The CDR3 length is 15 residues. CDR1 is KGHSH, CDR2 LQKENI, per germline. J was trimmed by 4 bases and V by 0 bases; bases with no gene match: 2. This chain's CDR3 is CASSPPGTGVYGYTF. The CDR3 DNA sequence: TGTGCCAGCTCACCACCCGGGACAGGGGTCTATGGCTACACCTTC.

As to this clone: Compared with germline, one end of the junction differs, possibly owing to a read error. The chain has TRBV13 and TRBJ1-6; the match to TRBD1 covers 9 bases. The length of the CDR3 is 14 residues. The germline CDR1 and CDR2 sequences are PRHDT and FYEKMQ (reference sequence). CDR3 bases: TGTGCCAGCAGCCTGGACAGGGGTAATTCACCTCTCCACTTT. Amino acid sequence: CASSLDRGNSPLHF.